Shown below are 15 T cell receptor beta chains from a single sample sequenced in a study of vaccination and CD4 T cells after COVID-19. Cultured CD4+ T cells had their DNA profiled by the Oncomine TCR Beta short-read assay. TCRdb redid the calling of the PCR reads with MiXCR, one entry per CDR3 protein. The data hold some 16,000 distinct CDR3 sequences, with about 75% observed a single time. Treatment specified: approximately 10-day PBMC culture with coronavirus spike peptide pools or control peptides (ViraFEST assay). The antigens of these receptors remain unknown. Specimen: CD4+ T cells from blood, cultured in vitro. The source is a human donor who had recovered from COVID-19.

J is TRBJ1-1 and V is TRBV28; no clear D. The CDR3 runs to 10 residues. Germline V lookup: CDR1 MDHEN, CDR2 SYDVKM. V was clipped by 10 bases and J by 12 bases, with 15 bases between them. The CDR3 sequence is CATGRTGTFF. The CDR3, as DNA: TGTGCCACAGGACGGACCGGGACTTTCTTT.

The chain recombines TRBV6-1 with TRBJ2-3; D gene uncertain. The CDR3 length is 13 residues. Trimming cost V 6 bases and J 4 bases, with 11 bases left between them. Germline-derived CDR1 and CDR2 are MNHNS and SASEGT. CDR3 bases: TGTGCCAGCAGGTGGTGGTCTGCAGATACGCAGTATTTT. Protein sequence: CASRWWSADTQYF.

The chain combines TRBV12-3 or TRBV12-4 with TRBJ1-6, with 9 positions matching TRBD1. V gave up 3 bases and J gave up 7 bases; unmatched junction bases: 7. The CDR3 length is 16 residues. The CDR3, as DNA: TGTGCCAGCAGTTTGGGGGGACAGGGATACAATTCACCCCTCCACTTT. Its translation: CASSLGGQGYNSPLHF.

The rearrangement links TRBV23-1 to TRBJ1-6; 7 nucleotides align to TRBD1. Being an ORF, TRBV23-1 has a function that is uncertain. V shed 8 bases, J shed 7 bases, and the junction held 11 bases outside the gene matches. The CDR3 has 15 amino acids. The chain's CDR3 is CASPVRGQRNSPLHF. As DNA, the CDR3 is TGCGCCAGCCCGGTTAGGGGGCAGAGGAATTCACCCCTCCACTTT.

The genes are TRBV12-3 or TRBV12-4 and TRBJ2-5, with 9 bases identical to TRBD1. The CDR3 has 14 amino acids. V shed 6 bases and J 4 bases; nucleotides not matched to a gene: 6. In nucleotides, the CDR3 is TGTGCCAGCAGACCGGGACAGGGTCGAGAGACCCAGTACTTC. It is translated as CASRPGQGRETQYF.

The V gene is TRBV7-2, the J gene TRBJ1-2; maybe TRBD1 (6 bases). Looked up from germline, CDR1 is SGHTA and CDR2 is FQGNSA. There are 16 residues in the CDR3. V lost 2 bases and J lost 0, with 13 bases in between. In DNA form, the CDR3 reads TGTGCCAGCAGCTTAAAGGGGGTACTCCCTAACTATGGCTACACCTTC. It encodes CASSLKGVLPNYGYTF. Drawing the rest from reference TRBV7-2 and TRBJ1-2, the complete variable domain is GAGVSQSPSNKVTEKGKDVELRCDPISGHTALYWYRQSLGQGLEFLIYFQGNSAPDKSGLPSDRFSAERTGGSVSTLTIQRTQQEDSAVYLCASSLKGVLPNYGYTFGSGTRLTVV.

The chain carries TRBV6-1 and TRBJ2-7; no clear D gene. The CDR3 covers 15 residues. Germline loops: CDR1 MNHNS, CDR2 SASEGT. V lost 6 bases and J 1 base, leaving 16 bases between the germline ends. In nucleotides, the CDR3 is TGTGCCAGCAGCGCACAAGGAGCAGCTTCCTACGAGCAGTACTTC. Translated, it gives CASSAQGAASYEQYF.

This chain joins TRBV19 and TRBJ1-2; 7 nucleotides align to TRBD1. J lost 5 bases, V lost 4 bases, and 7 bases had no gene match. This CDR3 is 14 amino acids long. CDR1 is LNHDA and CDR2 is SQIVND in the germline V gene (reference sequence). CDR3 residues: CASSTGQAIYGYTF. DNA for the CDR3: TGTGCCAGTAGTACAGGACAGGCCATATATGGCTACACCTTC.

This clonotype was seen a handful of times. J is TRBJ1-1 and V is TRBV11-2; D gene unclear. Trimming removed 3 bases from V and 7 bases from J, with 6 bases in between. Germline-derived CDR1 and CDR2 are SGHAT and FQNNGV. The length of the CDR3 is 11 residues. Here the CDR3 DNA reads TGTGCCAGCAGCTTTAGGGATGAAGCTTTCTTT. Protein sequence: CASSFRDEAFF.

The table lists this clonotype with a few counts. The CDR3 DNA reads as TGTGCCAGCAGTCGGGGGGACGGCACAGGGGAAAAACTGTTTTTT. Amino acids: CASSRGDGTGEKLFF. The V call is TRBV27, the J call TRBJ1-4, with D maybe TRBD1 (6 bases). The germline V gene encodes CDR1 MNHEY and CDR2 SMNVEV (reference sequence). The V gene lost 5 bases and the J gene lost 8 bases, with 18 bases spanning the gap. This CDR3 contains 15 residues.

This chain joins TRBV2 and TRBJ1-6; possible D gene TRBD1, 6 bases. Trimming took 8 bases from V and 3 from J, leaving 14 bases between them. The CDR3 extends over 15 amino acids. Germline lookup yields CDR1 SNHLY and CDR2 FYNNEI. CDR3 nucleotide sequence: TGTGCCAGCGCCGGGGGGGGCCTCTATAATTCACCCCTCCACTTT. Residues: CASAGGGLYNSPLHF.

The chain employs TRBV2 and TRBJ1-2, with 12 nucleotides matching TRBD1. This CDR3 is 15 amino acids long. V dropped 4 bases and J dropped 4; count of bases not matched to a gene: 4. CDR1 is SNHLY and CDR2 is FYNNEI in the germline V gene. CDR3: CASSVPGQGAYGYTF. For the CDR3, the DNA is TGTGCCAGCAGTGTACCGGGACAGGGGGCCTATGGCTACACCTTC.

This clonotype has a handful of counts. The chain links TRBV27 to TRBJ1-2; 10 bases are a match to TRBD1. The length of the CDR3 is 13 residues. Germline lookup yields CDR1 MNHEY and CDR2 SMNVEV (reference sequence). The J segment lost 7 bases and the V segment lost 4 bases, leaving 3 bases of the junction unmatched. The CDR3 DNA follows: TGTGCCAGCAGTTCGACAGGGGGCGGTGGCTACACCTTC. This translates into CASSSTGGGGYTF.

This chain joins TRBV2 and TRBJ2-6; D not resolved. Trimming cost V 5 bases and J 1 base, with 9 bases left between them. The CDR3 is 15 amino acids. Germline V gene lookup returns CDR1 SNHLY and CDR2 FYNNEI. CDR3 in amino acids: CASSSDRSGANVLTF. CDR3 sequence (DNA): TGTGCCAGCAGTAGCGACCGGTCTGGGGCCAACGTCCTGACTTTC.

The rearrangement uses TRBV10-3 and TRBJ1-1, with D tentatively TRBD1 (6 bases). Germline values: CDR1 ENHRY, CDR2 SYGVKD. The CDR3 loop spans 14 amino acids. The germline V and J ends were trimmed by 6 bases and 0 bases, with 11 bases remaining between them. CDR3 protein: CAISPGQLNTEAFF. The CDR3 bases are TGTGCCATCAGCCCCGGACAGCTGAACACTGAAGCTTTCTTT.